The rows below give T cell receptor beta chains drawn from one sample of a study of OX40 agonist ivuxolimab in advanced cancers. Assay used: immunoSEQ multiplex PCR; TCRdb lists only in-frame clones, some missing. The data hold about 95,000 clones, with 90% to 95% observed a single time. Sequenced material: CD4+ or CD8+ T cells sorted from blood, taken in a trial of the OX40 agonist ivuxolimab. Receptors originate from an adult with an advanced solid tumor such as melanoma, head and neck, liver or kidney cancer. CDR3s include the opening cysteine and the closing phenylalanine or tryptophan. A D gene is named only where the DNA matches it firmly. Size is omitted from some rows. Given values are once, few, many or a class for expanded clones.

d_call clone_size j_call v_call cdr3_aa cdr3_nt
TRBD2 NA TRBJ2-2 TRBV5-1 CASSLGVAGNTGELFF TGCGCCAGCAGCTTGGGGGTAGCGGGGAACACCGGGGAGCTGTTTTTT
TRBD1 NA TRBJ2-2 TRBV28 CASSSGTGTITGELFF TGTGCCAGCAGTTCTGGGACAGGGACTATTACCGGGGAGCTGTTTTTT
NA NA TRBJ2-4 TRBV2 CASSYRQGGADIQYF TGTGCCAGCAGCTACCGCCAGGGTGGGGCGGACATTCAGTACTTC
NA once TRBJ1-4 TRBV9 CASSKGGQTNEKLFF TGTGCCAGCAGCAAAGGGGGGCAAACTAATGAAAAACTGTTTTTT
NA NA TRBJ2-1 TRBV19 CASTQRSGGSSYNEQFF TGTGCCAGTACCCAAAGATCAGGGGGGAGCTCCTACAATGAGCAGTTCTTC
NA NA TRBJ2-2 TRBV18 CASSPLRQESATGELFF TGTGCCAGCTCACCACTTAGACAGGAGTCGGCCACCGGGGAGCTGTTTTTT
NA NA TRBJ2-7 TRBV5-6 CASSQGYGEQYF TGTGCCAGCTCGCAGGGCTACGGCGAGCAGTACTTC
NA NA TRBJ2-7 TRBV28 CASSWGRPAYEQYF TGTGCCAGCAGTTGGGGTAGGCCCGCCTACGAGCAGTACTTC
NA NA TRBJ2-1 TRBV25-1 CASSEYLLADNEQFF TGTGCCAGCAGTGAATATTTGTTAGCGGACAATGAGCAGTTCTTC
TRBD1 once TRBJ1-2 TRBV11-3 CASSPGTVLYGYTF TGTGCCAGCAGTCCCGGGACAGTTCTCTATGGCTACACCTTC
NA NA TRBJ1-1 TRBV6-5 CASSLILNTEAFF TGTGCCAGCAGTTTGATCTTGAACACTGAAGCTTTCTTT
NA NA TRBJ1-5 TRBV4-1 CASSQVVGSNQPQHF TGCGCCAGCAGCCAAGTAGTGGGGAGCAATCAGCCCCAGCATTTT
NA once TRBJ1-2 TRBV6-4 CASSLTVAGNGYTF TGTGCCAGCAGTCTAACAGTCGCTGGAAATGGCTACACCTTC
NA NA TRBJ2-1 TRBV29-1 CSVEDGGEQFF TGCAGCGTTGAAGACGGAGGTGAGCAGTTCTTC
TRBD2 NA TRBJ2-1 TRBV11-2 CASSSTSGRPSNNEQFF TGTGCCAGCAGCTCGACTAGCGGGAGGCCGTCGAACAATGAGCAGTTCTTC
NA NA TRBJ2-7 TRBV5-1 CASSPPGSYEQYF TGCGCCAGCAGCCCCCCAGGGTCCTACGAGCAGTACTTC
NA NA TRBJ1-1 TRBV28 CASSLRPPGRSSEAFF TGTGCCAGCAGCCTAAGGCCTCCGGGACGGTCGTCTGAAGCTTTCTTT